A single sample is the source of the 11 T cell receptor beta chains below, sequenced in a study of blood T cell repertoires in COVID-19. The protocol was immunoSEQ multiplex PCR, while the TCRdb copy is restricted to in-frame clones and leaves out a portion. The table has around 68,000 clones, 75% to 90% seen once. The sequenced material came from peripheral blood. The receptor set was obtained from a human donor in a cohort sampled during active COVID-19.

V is TRBV9 and J is TRBJ2-3; a possible D gene is TRBD2 (7 bases). The CDR3 is 16 residues long. Trimming removed 4 bases from V and 2 bases from J, with 17 bases in between. Per the germline V gene, CDR1 is SGDLS and CDR2 is YYNGEE. The chain's CDR3 is CASSSLGGDSTDTQYF. The CDR3 nucleotides read TGTGCCAGCAGCTCATTAGGGGGGGACTCCACAGATACGCAGTATTTT.

This clone was seen a handful of times. The rearrangement uses TRBV9 and TRBJ2-5, with 9 bases identical to TRBD1. CDR1 and CDR2 from the germline V gene are SGDLS and YYNGEE. The CDR3 is 16 residues long. Unmatched junction bases numbered 7, after V lost 0 bases and J lost 4 bases. The CDR3 DNA reads as TGTGCCAGCAGCGTAGCAACAGGGGGCTATGGAGAGACCCAGTACTTC. Protein product: CASSVATGGYGETQYF.

CDR3 residues: CASSSVEFRAGNTIYF. For the CDR3, the DNA is TGTGCCAGTAGTTCCGTCGAGTTCCGGGCTGGAAACACCATATATTTT. This chain connects TRBV19 to TRBJ1-3, with D unresolved. The germline V and J ends were trimmed by 5 bases and 2 bases, with 16 bases remaining between them. The germline gives CDR1 LNHDA, CDR2 SQIVND (reference sequence). This CDR3 comprises 16 residues.

This clone came up once. This chain joins TRBV7-9 and TRBJ2-5; 7 nucleotides agree with TRBD2. The V segment lost 1 base and the J segment 5 bases; nucleotides outside the gene matches: 7. CDR1 is SEHNR, CDR2 FQNEAQ, per germline (reference sequence). The CDR3 consists of 15 residues. CDR3 region: CASSLELAMGETQYF. CDR3 coding DNA: TGTGCCAGCAGCTTAGAACTAGCGATGGGGGAGACCCAGTACTTC.

The chain is built from TRBV9 and TRBJ2-3, with TRBD1 identical over 10 bases. The CDR3 spans 16 residues. The V segment lost 0 bases and the J segment 4 bases; nucleotides outside the gene matches: 5. CDR1 SGDLS and CDR2 YYNGEE come from the germline V gene. The CDR3 DNA reads TGTGCCAGCAGCGTAGTGGGACAGGGGTCCGCAGATACGCAGTATTTT. This encodes CASSVVGQGSADTQYF. Complete variable domain (other parts from reference TRBV9 and TRBJ2-3): DSGVTQTPKHLITATGQRVTLRCSPRSGDLSVYWYQQSLDQGLQFLIQYYNGEERAKGNILERFSAQQFPDLHSELNLSSLELGDSALYFCASSVVGQGSADTQYFGPGTRLTVL.

This chain uses TRBV6-2 or TRBV6-3 with TRBJ2-1; TRBD2 aligns across 7 bases. CDR1 is MNHEY, CDR2 SVGEGT, per germline. J lost 3 bases, V lost 6 bases, and 11 bases had no gene match. The length of the CDR3 is 16 residues. The CDR3 reads CASSSRLAEHYNEQFF. The CDR3 nucleotides are TGTGCCAGCAGCAGCAGACTAGCCGAACACTACAATGAGCAGTTCTTC.

The chain carries TRBV10-3 and TRBJ2-7; no clear D gene. The CDR3 runs to 13 residues. Germline CDR1 reads ENHRY; CDR2 reads SYGVKD. V lost 4 bases to trimming and J lost 0 bases, with 7 bases between them. CDR3 loop: CAISGLGSYEQYF. CDR3 in DNA: TGTGCCATCAGTGGACTGGGCTCCTACGAGCAGTACTTC.

This sequence joins TRBV7-7 and TRBJ2-1, with 11 nucleotides matching TRBD2. Germline V gives CDR1 SSHAT, CDR2 FNYEAQ (reference sequence). Trimming cost V 0 bases and J 9 bases; bases outside gene matches: 4. The CDR3 is made up of 15 amino acids. CDR3 nucleotide sequence: TGTGCCAGCAGCTTAGCTAGCGGGGGGGCAACTGAGCAGTTCTTC. Amino acid sequence: CASSLASGGATEQFF. Complete variable domain (other parts from reference TRBV7-7 and TRBJ2-1): GAGVSQSPRYKVTKRGQDVTLRCDPISSHATLYWYQQALGQGPEFLTYFNYEAQPDKSGLPSDRFSAERPEGSISTLTIQRTEQRDSAMYRCASSLASGGATEQFFGPGTRLTVL.

The chain uses TRBV2 and TRBJ1-2; maybe TRBD1 (6 bases). Germline V gene sequence: CDR1 SNHLY, CDR2 FYNNEI. The CDR3 loop spans 14 amino acids. V lost 1 base, J lost 6 bases, and 12 bases lay in between. Here the CDR3 DNA reads TGTGCCAGCAGTGAAGAGGTGGGGGCGCATGGCTACACCTTC. Translating it yields CASSEEVGAHGYTF.

The J gene is TRBJ2-5, the V gene TRBV7-8; TRBD1 aligns across 8 bases. The CDR3 has 13 amino acids. Germline lookup yields CDR1 SGHVS and CDR2 FQNEAQ. V lost 5 bases, J lost 7 bases, and 6 bases stayed unmatched. In DNA form, the CDR3 reads TGTGCCAGCAGCCGAGACAGGGGTGGGACCCAGTACTTC. This gives the protein CASSRDRGGTQYF.

The V and J genes are TRBV9 and TRBJ2-5; D perhaps matches TRBD2 (5 bases). The germline V gene has CDR1 SGDLS and CDR2 YYNGEE. V was trimmed by 4 bases and J by 5 bases, leaving 24 bases between them. The CDR3 totals 17 residues. CDR3: CASSQTRGYEVRETQYF. The CDR3 DNA sequence: TGTGCCAGCAGCCAAACCCGGGGATATGAGGTCCGGGAGACCCAGTACTTC.